This entry lists 29 T cell receptor beta chains sequenced from one sample in a study of T-cell reconstitution after alpha-beta-depleted transplantation in children. During its preparation, the TCRbeta library received unique molecular identifiers. TCRdb analysed the PCR reads with MiXCR anew, one entry per CDR3 protein. Of some 530,000 distinct CDR3 sequences listed, 12% are singletons. Specimen: PBMCs from the stem cell graft donor, collected from the stem cell graft. The receptors here all came from a human donor who donated a stem cell graft to a child with combined immunodeficiency.

CDR3 residues: CAISRTSGRELHSPLHF. The CDR3 DNA is TGTGCCATCAGCCGAACAAGCGGACGAGAGCTTCATTCACCCCTCCACTTT. The chain recombines TRBV10-3 with TRBJ1-6; D unclear. With 6 bases removed from V and 8 bases from J, the gap between germline ends came to 23 bases. Germline lookup yields CDR1 ENHRY and CDR2 SYGVKD. The length of the CDR3 is 17 residues.

This chain uses TRBV29-1 with TRBJ2-5, with D unclear. CDR1 and CDR2 (germline): SQVTM, ANQGSEA. There are 12 residues in the CDR3. V lost 4 bases, J lost 5 bases, and 11 bases lay in between. In nucleotides, the CDR3 is TGCAGCGTTGGATGGGTTTGGGAGACCCAGTACTTC. Its protein is CSVGWVWETQYF. The whole variable domain, filled in from reference TRBV29-1 and TRBJ2-5, reads SAVISQKPSRDICQRGTSLTIQCQVDSQVTMMFWYRQQPGQSLTLIATANQGSEATYESGFVIDKFPISRPNLTFSTLTVSNMSPEDSSIYLCSVGWVWETQYFGPGTRLLVL.

The J gene is TRBJ2-1, the V gene TRBV5-1, with 12 bases that match TRBD2. Trimming removed 4 bases from V and 8 bases from J; junction bases left unmatched: 10. Looked up from germline, CDR1 is SGHRS and CDR2 is YFSETQ. This CDR3 is built from 16 residues. As DNA, the CDR3 is TGCGCCAGCAGCGGGGGACTAGCGGGCCACGGTCATGAGCAGTTCTTC. Translating gives CASSGGLAGHGHEQFF.

The gene calls are TRBV5-1 and TRBJ2-2; D gene unclear. The CDR3 loop spans 12 amino acids. Germline loops: CDR1 SGHRS, CDR2 YFSETQ. With 4 bases removed from V and 9 bases from J, the gap between germline ends came to 10 bases. The CDR3 is CASSVTMRELFF. The CDR3 region has the DNA TGCGCCAGCAGCGTCACTATGCGGGAGCTGTTTTTT.

V usage is TRBV4-1 and J usage is TRBJ2-1; D may be TRBD2 (5 bases). There are 16 residues in the CDR3. The ends were cut back, 1 base at V and 6 bases at J, with 16 bases in the middle. Germline lookup yields CDR1 MGHRA and CDR2 YSYEKL. CDR3 residues: CASSQVGRGLINEQFF. The DNA of the CDR3 is TGCGCCAGCAGCCAAGTCGGACGCGGACTTATCAATGAGCAGTTCTTC.

The chain has TRBV20-1 and TRBJ2-5, with TRBD2 matching 7 bases. The CDR3 is 12 residues long. CDR1 and CDR2 (germline): DFQATT, SNEGSKA (reference sequence). Unmatched junction bases numbered 3, after V lost 6 bases and J lost 2 bases. CDR3 sequence: CSAVGGQETQYF. The CDR3 DNA reads TGCAGTGCAGTGGGGGGGCAAGAGACCCAGTACTTC.

The J gene is TRBJ1-5, the V gene TRBV7-2; D gene unclear. Germline V gene data show CDR1 as SGHTA and CDR2 as FQGNSA. Trimming pared 4 bases from V and 4 bases from J, leaving 14 bases between. The CDR3 totals 15 residues. CDR3 region: CASSSGSVENQPQHF. The CDR3 DNA sequence: TGTGCCAGCAGCTCGGGGTCAGTGGAAAATCAGCCCCAGCATTTT.

Many counts were recorded for this clonotype. V and J are TRBV20-1 and TRBJ2-7; 7 bases are a match to TRBD1. Germline CDR1 and CDR2: DFQATT and SNEGSKA (reference sequence). V was clipped by 3 bases and J by 3 bases; unmatched bases: 8. The CDR3 is made up of 14 amino acids. The CDR3 coding sequence is TGCAGTGCTAGGTCTGGGGACAGAGACTACGAGCAGTACTTC. Translating gives CSARSGDRDYEQYF.

This clonotype was detected ten times or more. The V and J genes are TRBV15 and TRBJ2-7; 9 positions agree with TRBD1. The CDR3 sequence is 16 residues long. Germline V CDR1 and CDR2: LNHNV, YYDKDF (reference sequence). J lost 4 bases, V lost 8 bases, and 15 bases had no gene match. The CDR3 loop reads CATQSPNRGQGYEQYF. The CDR3 DNA reads TGTGCCACCCAATCCCCGAACAGGGGGCAAGGATACGAGCAGTACTTC.

This chain links TRBV4-3 with TRBJ2-7, with D unresolved. CDR3 length: 13 residues. V dropped 1 base and J dropped 3 bases, with 7 bases sitting between them. CDR1 is LGHNA, CDR2 YSLEER, per germline. The CDR3 nucleotides read TGCGCCAGCAGCCAAGTCCACGGCTACGAGCAGTACTTC. Translation: CASSQVHGYEQYF.

The DNA for the CDR3 is TGTGCCAGCAGCTCGGACAGGGGCCCCCGGGGGACCCAGTACTTC. Amino acid sequence: CASSSDRGPRGTQYF. This chain connects TRBV12-3 or TRBV12-4 to TRBJ2-5, with 9 nucleotides matching TRBD1. Trimming took 6 bases from V and 7 from J; bases not matched to a gene: 12. The CDR3 contains 15 residues.

Regarding this clonotype: Possible read error: a much larger clone is one base away. This rearrangement joins TRBV6-1 to TRBJ2-1; D might be TRBD2 (6 bases). V dropped 5 bases and J dropped 8 bases, with 16 bases sitting between them. CDR3 length: 14 amino acids. Germline V gene data show CDR1 as MNHNS and CDR2 as SASEGT. This chain's CDR3 is CASSPGTPGYEQFF. The CDR3 DNA reads as TGTGCCAGCAGTCCCGGGACTCCGGGCTATGAGCAGTTCTTC.

The chain employs TRBV20-1 and TRBJ2-3; tentative D call: TRBD1 (5 bases). V lost 6 bases, J lost 1 base, and 14 bases lay in between. CDR3 size: 14 residues. CDR1 is DFQATT and CDR2 is SNEGSKA in the germline V gene (reference sequence). This chain's CDR3 is CSAHKGLGTDTQYF. In DNA, the CDR3 is TGCAGTGCGCACAAGGGGCTGGGCACAGATACGCAGTATTTT.

This clonotype was counted between two and nine times. The V call is TRBV12-3 or TRBV12-4, the J call TRBJ2-2; TRBD2 matches at 11 bases. This CDR3 has 18 amino acids. Unmatched junction bases numbered 14, after V lost 7 bases and J lost 4 bases. The CDR3 protein is CASIRLPPSGRTTGELFF. In nucleotides, the CDR3 is TGTGCCAGCATTCGACTGCCCCCTAGCGGGAGGACCACCGGGGAGCTGTTTTTT.

This chain uses TRBV4-3 with TRBJ2-1; 12 bases align to TRBD2. The CDR3 has 17 amino acids. After removal of 0 bases from V and 4 bases from J, the junction contained 4 bases not matched to a gene. In germline, CDR1 is LGHNA, CDR2 YSLEER. The CDR3: CASSQDLTSGRYNEQFF. The CDR3 nucleotides read TGCGCCAGCAGCCAAGACCTGACTAGCGGGAGATACAATGAGCAGTTCTTC.

The gene calls are TRBV5-1 and TRBJ2-5; no clear D. CDR3 length: 15 amino acids. V shed 0 bases and J shed 1 base, with 10 bases lying between them. Germline loops: CDR1 SGHRS, CDR2 YFSETQ. The CDR3 nucleotides read TGCGCCAGCAGCTTGGGTTGGACCGTCCAAGAGACCCAGTACTTC. It is translated as CASSLGWTVQETQYF.

This clonotype has at least ten counts. This rearrangement joins TRBV2 to TRBJ2-1; 10 bases are shared with TRBD1. The V segment lost 1 base and the J segment 16 bases; nucleotides outside the gene matches: 4. Germline loops: CDR1 SNHLY, CDR2 FYNNEI. This CDR3 region has 12 residues. The CDR3 nucleotides read TGTGCCAGCAGTGAAGTTAGGGACAGGGGATTCTTC. Its protein is CASSEVRDRGFF. Drawing the rest from reference TRBV2 and TRBJ2-1, the complete variable domain is EPEVTQTPSHQVTQMGQEVILRCVPISNHLYFYWYRQILGQKVEFLVSFYNNEISEKSEIFDDQFSVERPDGSNFTLKIRSTKLEDSAMYFCASSEVRDRGFFGPGTRLTVL.

This clonotype has just a few counts. This sequence joins TRBV9 and TRBJ1-5; TRBD1 matches at 7 bases. Looked up from germline, CDR1 is SGDLS and CDR2 is YYNGEE. V lost 7 bases, J lost 5 bases, and 6 bases stayed unmatched. The CDR3 has 13 amino acids. CDR3 amino acids: CASGEGADQPQHF. CDR3 bases: TGTGCCAGCGGTGAGGGGGCCGATCAGCCCCAGCATTTT.

The V call is TRBV12-5, the J call TRBJ1-2; D is perhaps TRBD1 (6 bases). This CDR3 is 15 amino acids long. Trimming removed 8 bases from V and 1 base from J, with 17 bases in between. Germline values: CDR1 LGHNT, CDR2 FRNRAP. The CDR3 is CASSYATGGNYGYTF. In DNA form, the CDR3 reads TGTGCTAGTTCGTATGCGACAGGCGGTAACTATGGCTACACCTTC.

This clonotype has just a few counts. V is TRBV7-8 and J is TRBJ2-5; weak D call: TRBD1 (5 bases). There are 14 residues in the CDR3. Germline V gene data show CDR1 as SGHVS and CDR2 as FQNEAQ. Trimming removed 4 bases at V and 4 bases at J, with 13 bases between. In DNA, the CDR3 is TGTGCCAGCAGCTCCCGGACATGGGGAGAGACCCAGTACTTC. It codes for CASSSRTWGETQYF.

The CDR3 DNA reads TGTGCCAGCAGTTTATGGACGCGAGTGGGTTTGATCAAAAACATTCAGTACTTC. Amino acid sequence: CASSLWTRVGLIKNIQYF. V is TRBV28 and J is TRBJ2-4; D remains ambiguous. The V and J ends lost 0 bases and 3 bases respectively, with 18 bases between them. The CDR3 extends over 18 amino acids. CDR1 and CDR2 from the germline V gene are MDHEN and SYDVKM.

This clonotype has a handful of counts. The V gene is TRBV5-1, the J gene TRBJ1-5; maybe TRBD1 (5 bases). The length of the CDR3 is 15 residues. Germline CDR1 is SGHRS and CDR2 is YFSETQ. The germline V and J ends were trimmed by 3 bases and 0 bases, with 10 bases remaining between them. The chain's CDR3 is CASSWTDSSNQPQHF. CDR3 DNA sequence: TGCGCCAGCAGCTGGACCGACAGTAGCAATCAGCCCCAGCATTTT. Drawing the rest from reference TRBV5-1 and TRBJ1-5, the complete variable domain is KAGVTQTPRYLIKTRGQQVTLSCSPISGHRSVSWYQQTPGQGLQFLFEYFSETQRNKGNFPGRFSGRQFSNSRSEMNVSTLELGDSALYLCASSWTDSSNQPQHFGDGTRLSIL.

V gene TRBV12-3 or TRBV12-4 combines with J gene TRBJ2-7; perhaps TRBD1 as D (5 bases). This CDR3 region has 12 residues. Trimming cost V 8 bases and J 6 bases, with 14 bases left between them. The CDR3 DNA reads as TGTGCCAGCGCCGAAGGGGCTGTCGAGCAGTACTTC. Protein sequence: CASAEGAVEQYF.

This clonotype appeared many times. The chain carries TRBV12-3 or TRBV12-4 and TRBJ1-5; D may be TRBD1 (6 bases). Trimming pared 8 bases from V and 0 bases from J, leaving 20 bases between. This CDR3 is built from 17 residues. The CDR3 sequence is CASQPGGGSNSNQPQHF. In nucleotides, the CDR3 is TGTGCCAGCCAACCCGGAGGGGGGAGTAATAGCAATCAGCCCCAGCATTTT.

This sequence joins TRBV7-3 and TRBJ2-5; 10 bases fit TRBD2. V gave up 0 bases and J gave up 1 base; unmatched junction bases: 2. Germline V gene lookup returns CDR1 SGHTA and CDR2 FQGTGA. This CDR3 region has 16 residues. CDR3 coding DNA: TGTGCCAGCAGCTTAACAGCGGGGGGGACCCAAGAGACCCAGTACTTC. It codes for CASSLTAGGTQETQYF.

The chain recombines TRBV7-2 with TRBJ2-4; 9 bases line up with TRBD1. Germline V CDR1 and CDR2: SGHTA, FQGNSA. The CDR3 extends over 13 amino acids. After removal of 4 bases from V and 10 bases from J, the junction contained 5 bases not matched to a gene. The CDR3 spells CASSSDRGRIQYF. CDR3 DNA: TGTGCCAGCAGCTCGGACAGGGGTAGGATTCAGTACTTC.

This clonotype was observed a handful of times. The chain carries TRBV24-1 and TRBJ1-1; 9 nucleotides match TRBD1. This CDR3 region has 13 residues. The germline CDR1 and CDR2 sequences are KGHDR and SFDVKD. J was trimmed by 5 bases and V by 7 bases; bases with no gene match: 4. The DNA of the CDR3 is TGTGCCACCAGACAGGGGGCCGGTACTGAAGCTTTCTTT. Its protein is CATRQGAGTEAFF.

The CDR3 loop reads CASSYMRDYEQYF. The CDR3 DNA reads as TGTGCCAGCAGTTACATGAGGGACTACGAGCAGTACTTC. J is TRBJ2-7 and V is TRBV6-6; tentative D call: TRBD2 (5 bases). Deletions cut 2 bases from V and 3 bases from J, with 8 bases between. CDR1 and CDR2 from the germline V gene are MNHNY and SVGAGI (reference sequence). CDR3 length: 13 amino acids.

This clonotype was found a few times. The chain combines TRBV6-2 or TRBV6-3 with TRBJ1-3; D gene ambiguous. Germline-derived CDR1 and CDR2 are MNHEY and SVGEGT. The CDR3 length is 14 residues. The ends were cut back, 2 bases at V and 1 base at J, with 6 bases in the middle. The CDR3 loop is CASSYGVSGNTIYF. The DNA of the CDR3 is TGTGCCAGCAGTTACGGCGTGTCTGGAAACACCATATATTTT.